The 29 T cell receptor beta chains in this list originate from one sample, sequenced in a study of blood T cell repertoires in COVID-19. The method was immunoSEQ multiplex PCR; TCRdb's version includes in-frame clones alone and lacks a portion of them. The data hold 95,000 to 130,000 clones, with approximately 82% observed a single time. The source material was peripheral blood. The receptors originated from a man between 70 and 80 years old with active or convalescent COVID-19.

This clone has more than one count but fewer than ten. The V call is TRBV5-1, the J call TRBJ2-7, with TRBD2 as a possible D gene (6 bases). V gave up 4 bases and J gave up 7 bases, with 21 bases separating them. The V gene's germline CDR1 is SGHRS and CDR2 YFSETQ. The CDR3 runs to 15 residues. CDR3 nucleotides: TGCGCCAGCAGCGCATTGGTCGATGGGGGGAGGGAGCAGTACTTC. Amino acid sequence: CASSALVDGGREQYF.

This clone appeared a few times. Here the CDR3 DNA reads TGTGCCAGCAGTTTCGGGGAAGGTAGAGCTTTCTTT. The encoded protein is CASSFGEGRAFF. This chain connects TRBV12-3 or TRBV12-4 to TRBJ1-1; D gene unclear. V was cut by 3 bases and J by 10 bases, with 12 bases left in between. This CDR3 has 12 amino acids.

This chain joins TRBV28 and TRBJ1-2; 12 bases are a match to TRBD1. The V gene end was trimmed by 5 bases and the J gene end by 7 bases; junction bases not matched to a gene: 8. CDR3 size: 15 residues. CDR1 is MDHEN, CDR2 SYDVKM, per germline. The CDR3 nucleotides are TGTGCCAGCAGTGGAAGGGACAGGGGGCTGGGTGGCTACACCTTC. Encoded protein: CASSGRDRGLGGYTF.

The chain has TRBV25-1 and TRBJ1-6; maybe TRBD1 (5 bases). The CDR3 length is 14 residues. Germline lookup yields CDR1 MGHDK and CDR2 SYGVNS. V was shortened by 2 bases and J by 7 bases, with 9 bases between the two germline ends. The DNA for the CDR3 is TGTGCCAGCAGTGAAGTATCAGGGAATTCACCCCTCCACTTT. Protein sequence: CASSEVSGNSPLHF.

The CDR3 spells CASSEPTSGPLGKQYF. The CDR3 DNA reads TGTGCCAGCAGTGAACCTACTAGCGGTCCTTTGGGCAAGCAGTACTTC. This chain joins TRBV6-4 and TRBJ2-7, with 8 bases matching TRBD2. This CDR3 contains 16 residues. Germline V CDR1 and CDR2: MRHNA, SNTAGT. The V segment lost 3 bases and the J segment 8 bases; nucleotides outside the gene matches: 15.

The J gene is TRBJ1-2, the V gene TRBV3-1 (or the pseudogene TRBV3-2); D not resolved. Germline CDR1 and CDR2: LGHDT and YNNKEL (reference sequence). This CDR3 comprises 11 residues. Trimming left V 6 bases short and J 6 bases short, with 8 bases between. DNA for the CDR3: TGTGCCAGCAGACCTTCAGATGGCTACACCTTC. Its translation: CASRPSDGYTF.

This clone turned up a few times. CDR3 nucleotides: TGTGCCACCAGTGATTCACCAGGGTTCTATAGCAATCAGCCCCAGCATTTT. Protein product: CATSDSPGFYSNQPQHF. The gene calls are TRBV24-1 and TRBJ1-5, with D possibly being TRBD1 (5 bases). This CDR3 contains 17 residues. Per germline, CDR1 KGHDR and CDR2 SFDVKD. Deletions cut 2 bases from V and 0 bases from J, with 13 bases between.

This chain connects TRBV21-1 to TRBJ1-1. TRBV21-1 is a documented pseudogene. This CDR3 comprises 12 residues. CDR3 nucleotide sequence: TGTGCCAGCAGCGGGGGGTACACTGAAGCTTTCTTT. It specifies CASSGGYTEAFF.

The chain's CDR3 is CASSYVAPTGELFF. The CDR3 DNA reads as TGTGCCAGCAGTTACGTGGCACCTACCGGGGAGCTGTTTTTT. The chain joins TRBV6-2 or TRBV6-3 to TRBJ2-2; D is undetermined. V lost 2 bases, J lost 5 bases, and 9 bases lay in between. From germline, CDR1 is MNHEY and CDR2 SVGEGT. This CDR3 comprises 14 residues.

This clone appeared once. The chain recombines TRBV6-2 or TRBV6-3 with TRBJ1-2; 9 nucleotides match TRBD1. The CDR3 is 15 residues long. The germline gives CDR1 MNHEY, CDR2 SVGEGT. Trimming cost V 5 bases and J 8 bases; bases outside gene matches: 12. The DNA of the CDR3 is TGTGCCAGCAGTCCGAGACGGGACAGGGTGGAGGGCTACACCTTC. This gives the protein CASSPRRDRVEGYTF.

This clone was recorded once. The chain couples TRBV10-2 to TRBJ2-7; a weak D match, TRBD2 (6 bases). This CDR3 has 16 residues. V was clipped by 8 bases and J by 1 base, with 21 bases between them. CDR1 and CDR2 from the germline V gene are WSHSY and SAAADI. This CDR3 reads CASSVSHAGSSYEQYF. The CDR3 bases are TGCGCCAGCTCTGTCTCCCACGCCGGGAGTTCCTACGAGCAGTACTTC.

In DNA, the CDR3 is TGCGCCAGCAGCTCGTTAGGACAGGGAGGCTACGAGCAGTACTTC. Residues: CASSSLGQGGYEQYF. This rearrangement joins TRBV5-1 to TRBJ2-7, with 8 bases lining up with TRBD1. With V trimmed by 3 bases and J by 3 bases, 8 bases remained unmatched. CDR3 length: 15 amino acids. CDR1 and CDR2 from the germline V gene are SGHRS and YFSETQ.

This clone was counted once. The J gene is TRBJ1-1, the V gene TRBV6-6; D remains unclear. Germline values: CDR1 MNHNY, CDR2 SVGAGI (reference sequence). This CDR3 is 14 amino acids long. V lost 2 bases and J 5 bases, leaving 12 bases between the germline ends. CDR3: CASSYDRGMTEAFF. CDR3 coding DNA: TGTGCCAGCAGTTACGATCGGGGTATGACTGAAGCTTTCTTT.

The chain joins TRBV19 to TRBJ1-6; D is uncertain. The V gene lost 6 bases and the J gene lost 9 bases, with 12 bases spanning the gap. This CDR3 region has 13 residues. Germline V CDR1 and CDR2: LNHDA, SQIVND (reference sequence). As DNA, the CDR3 is TGTGCCAGTAGGGAGGCCCCGGGTTCACCCCTCCACTTT. Encoded protein: CASREAPGSPLHF.

V gene TRBV5-6 combines with J gene TRBJ1-4, with 9 bases lining up with TRBD1. The germline V gene encodes CDR1 SGHDT and CDR2 YYEEEE. This CDR3 contains 13 residues. V was pared by 4 bases and J by 8 bases, with 3 bases of the junction left unmatched. The CDR3 DNA follows: TGTGCCAGCAGCGTGGACAGGGGAGAAAAACTGTTTTTT. Protein sequence: CASSVDRGEKLFF.

CDR3 amino acids: CASSFPGLAYNEQFF. The CDR3 region has the DNA TGTGCCAGCAGTTTCCCGGGACTAGCGTACAATGAGCAGTTCTTC. The genes are TRBV6-2 or TRBV6-3 and TRBJ2-1; TRBD2 matches 10 bases. CDR3 length: 15 amino acids. Trimming removed 4 bases from V and 4 bases from J; junction bases left unmatched: 4. CDR1 is MNHEY, CDR2 SVGEGT, per germline.

The chain joins TRBV4-1 to TRBJ2-5; 12 nucleotides align to TRBD2. The CDR3 runs to 15 residues. CDR1 MGHRA and CDR2 YSYEKL come from the germline V gene. V was clipped by 4 bases and J by 3 bases; unmatched bases: 3. The CDR3 DNA is TGCGCCAGCAGCCGGAGACTAGCGGGAGAAGAGACCCAGTACTTC. This gives the protein CASSRRLAGEETQYF.

The chain carries TRBV6-6 and TRBJ1-1, with D tentatively TRBD1 (6 bases). Deletions cut 3 bases from V and 3 bases from J, with 14 bases between. CDR3 size: 15 residues. The V gene's germline CDR1 is MNHNY and CDR2 SVGAGI (reference sequence). CDR3 residues: CASSYSDSLYTEAFF. CDR3 sequence (DNA): TGTGCCAGCAGTTATTCGGACAGTCTCTACACTGAAGCTTTCTTT.

The chain is built from TRBV6-5 and TRBJ2-7; D perhaps matches TRBD2 (5 bases). Germline V CDR1 and CDR2: MNHEY, SVGAGI. Trimming took 1 base from V and 2 from J, leaving 9 bases between them. This CDR3 spans 14 amino acids. In nucleotides, the CDR3 is TGTGCCAGCAGTTACTTTTTCGGGGCCTACGAGCAGTACTTC. Its protein product is CASSYFFGAYEQYF.

V and J are TRBV5-1 and TRBJ1-6; the match to TRBD1 covers 10 bases. V was pared by 5 bases and J by 5 bases, with 1 base of the junction left unmatched. This CDR3 spans 14 amino acids. Germline V CDR1 and CDR2: SGHRS, YFSETQ. The CDR3 spells CASRGTGDNSPLHF. CDR3 in DNA: TGCGCCAGCAGGGGGACAGGGGATAATTCACCCCTCCACTTT.

This clone appeared once. The chain links TRBV7-2 to TRBJ2-2; tentative D call: TRBD2 (5 bases). Per germline, CDR1 SGHTA and CDR2 FQGNSA. The CDR3 runs 16 residues. V dropped 6 bases and J dropped 0 bases, with 14 bases sitting between them. The CDR3 protein is CASSRRRRTNTGELFF. CDR3 bases: TGTGCCAGCAGTCGAAGGAGGAGGACGAACACCGGGGAGCTGTTTTTT.

V gene TRBV6-5 combines with J gene TRBJ1-5; D is unclear. This CDR3 is 14 amino acids long. CDR1 MNHEY and CDR2 SVGAGI come from the germline V gene. Trimming removed 5 bases from V and 3 bases from J, with 11 bases in between. CDR3 sequence: CASSRRGTNQPQHF. The DNA of the CDR3 is TGTGCCAGCAGTCGGCGAGGTACCAATCAGCCCCAGCATTTT.

The chain links TRBV6-1 to TRBJ2-5; 10 bases map to TRBD2. CDR1 is MNHNS and CDR2 is SASEGT in the germline V gene. V shed 2 bases and J 5 bases; nucleotides not matched to a gene: 8. The CDR3 sequence is 16 residues long. This CDR3 reads CASSEISSGSWETQYF. CDR3 in DNA: TGTGCCAGCAGTGAAATCTCTAGCGGGAGCTGGGAGACCCAGTACTTC.

The rearrangement uses TRBV29-1 and TRBJ2-7; 11 positions agree with TRBD2. Germline V CDR1 and CDR2: SQVTM, ANQGSEA. V lost 5 bases to trimming and J lost 4 bases; unmatched junction nucleotides: 7. The CDR3 is made up of 14 amino acids. CDR3 in amino acids: CSVRSGRAPYEQYF. CDR3 nucleotide sequence: TGCAGCGTTCGTAGCGGGAGGGCCCCTTACGAGCAGTACTTC.

The chain joins TRBV5-1 to TRBJ1-2; 9 positions match TRBD1. This CDR3 has 13 residues. The ends lost 1 base at V and 7 bases at J; junction bases unmatched: 2. CDR1 is SGHRS, CDR2 YFSETQ, per germline. The CDR3 loop is CASSLRQGVGYTF. The CDR3 DNA follows: TGCGCCAGCAGCTTGAGACAGGGGGTTGGCTACACCTTC.

In DNA form, the CDR3 reads TGTGCCAGCAGCTTAACTAGCGGGAGGGCCCCAGCGAATGAGCAGTTCTTC. As protein: CASSLTSGRAPANEQFF. The chain carries TRBV11-2 and TRBJ2-1; 13 bases agree with TRBD2. CDR1 SGHAT and CDR2 FQNNGV come from the germline V gene. J gave up 7 bases and V 2 bases, and 8 bases lay outside the gene matches. This CDR3 comprises 17 residues.

The V call is TRBV4-2, the J call TRBJ1-5, with D unresolved. The CDR3 length is 13 residues. Germline lookup yields CDR1 LGHNA and CDR2 YNFKEQ. V dropped 0 bases and J dropped 7 bases, with 7 bases sitting between them. CDR3 in DNA: TGTGCCAGCAGCCAAGACAGCGGACAGCCCCAGCATTTT. Amino acid sequence: CASSQDSGQPQHF.

The chain combines TRBV11-2 with TRBJ2-3, with D perhaps TRBD1 (6 bases). Trimming stripped 5 bases from V and 5 bases from J, with 14 bases between. CDR3 length equals 14 residues. The germline CDR1 and CDR2 sequences are SGHAT and FQNNGV. CDR3 bases: TGTGCCAGCAGCCCAGGGGTAGTGGGAGATACGCAGTATTTT. Amino acid sequence: CASSPGVVGDTQYF. Supplemented by reference TRBV11-2 and TRBJ2-3, the full variable domain reads EAGVAQSPRYKIIEKRQSVAFWCNPISGHATLYWYQQILGQGPKLLIQFQNNGVVDDSQLPKDRFSAERLKGVDSTLKIQPAKLEDSAVYLCASSPGVVGDTQYFGPGTRLTVL.

This chain uses TRBV7-6 with TRBJ2-3, with 7 bases lining up with TRBD1. Germline CDR1 SGHVS, CDR2 FNYEAQ. The CDR3 sequence is 15 residues long. The trim removed 5 bases at V and 4 bases at J, leaving 9 bases unmatched. The CDR3 DNA reads TGTGCCAGCAGCCTCCGGGACAGCCCCCCAGATACGCAGTATTTT. This sequence encodes CASSLRDSPPDTQYF.